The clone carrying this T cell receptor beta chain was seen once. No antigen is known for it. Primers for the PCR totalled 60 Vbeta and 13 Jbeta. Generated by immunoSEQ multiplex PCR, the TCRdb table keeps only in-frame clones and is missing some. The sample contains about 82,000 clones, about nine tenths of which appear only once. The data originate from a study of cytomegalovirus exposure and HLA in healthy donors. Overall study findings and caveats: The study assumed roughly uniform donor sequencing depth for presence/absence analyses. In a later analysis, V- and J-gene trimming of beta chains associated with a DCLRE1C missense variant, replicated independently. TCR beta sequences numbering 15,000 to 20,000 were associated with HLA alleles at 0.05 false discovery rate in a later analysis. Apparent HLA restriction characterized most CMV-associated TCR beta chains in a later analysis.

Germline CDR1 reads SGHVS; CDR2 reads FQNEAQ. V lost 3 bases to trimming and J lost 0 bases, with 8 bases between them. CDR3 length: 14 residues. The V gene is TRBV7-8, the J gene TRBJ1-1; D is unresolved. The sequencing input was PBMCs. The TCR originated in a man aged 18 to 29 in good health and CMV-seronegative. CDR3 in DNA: TGTGCCAGCAGCTTGCGGGTCGTGAACACTGAAGCTTTCTTT. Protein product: CASSLRVVNTEAFF.